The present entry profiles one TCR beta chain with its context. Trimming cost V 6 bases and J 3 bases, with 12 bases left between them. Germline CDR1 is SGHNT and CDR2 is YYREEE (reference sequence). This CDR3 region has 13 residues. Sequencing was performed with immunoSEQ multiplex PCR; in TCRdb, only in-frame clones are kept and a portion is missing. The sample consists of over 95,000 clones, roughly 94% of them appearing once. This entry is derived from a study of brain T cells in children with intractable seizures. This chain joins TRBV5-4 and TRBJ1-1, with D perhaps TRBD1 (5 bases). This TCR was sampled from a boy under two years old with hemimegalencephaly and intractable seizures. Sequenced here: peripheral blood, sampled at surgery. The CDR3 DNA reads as TGTGCCAGCACCCTTGACAGCTACACTGAAGCTTTCTTT. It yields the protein CASTLDSYTEAFF.